Listed below are T cell receptor beta chains from one sample, sequenced in a study of T cells in Graves' hyperthyroidism and ophthalmopathy. TCRdb reanalysed the multiplex PCR reads using MiXCR and keeps one entry per CDR3 protein. The table lists hundreds of thousands of distinct CDR3 sequences, 15% to 20% of them singletons. The source material was blood. These receptors originate from a man aged 40-50 years with Graves' ophthalmopathy. The CDR3 runs from the conserved cysteine through the conserved F or W. Fields, in order: J gene, clone size, D gene, V gene, CDR3 DNA, CDR3 protein. D genes are given only for firm matches. Expanded clones are given a class, and other clones once, few, many or no size at all.

>TRBJ2-3|NA|TRBD2|TRBV4-1
TGCGCCAGCAGCCAAGATCTGTTCCGGGGAGCGGGAGGAGCGGATACGCAGTATTTT
CASSQDLFRGAGGADTQYF
>TRBJ1-2|few|NA|TRBV29-1
TGCAGCGTAACGACAGAAGGGGGCTATGGCTACACCTTC
CSVTTEGGYGYTF
>TRBJ2-1|many|TRBD2|TRBV6-2/TRBV6-3
TGTGCCAGCAGTTTCGCGGGAGGGCCGAATGAGCAGTTCTTC
CASSFAGGPNEQFF
>TRBJ2-7|few|NA|TRBV30
TGTGCCTGGATTCGGGCAGGGACCTACGAGCAGTACTTC
CAWIRAGTYEQYF
>TRBJ1-5|few|TRBD1|TRBV28
TGTGCCAGCACCGTCAGTGGGACAGGCAGTCAGCCCCAGCATTTT
CASTVSGTGSQPQHF
>TRBJ1-1|NA|NA|TRBV4-3
TGCGCCAGCAGCCAAGAAGGGGCGGCGAACACTGAAGCTTTCTTT
CASSQEGAANTEAFF
>TRBJ1-1|few|TRBD1|TRBV9
TGTGCCAGCAGCCCGGGGGGGGGAACAGGGGGGAAGAACACTGAAGCTTTCTTT
CASSPGGGTGGKNTEAFF
>TRBJ2-7|few|NA|TRBV7-9
TGTGCCAGCAGCTTAGGGCGGGCGGGGACGGACTCCTACGAGCAGTACTTC
CASSLGRAGTDSYEQYF
>TRBJ2-7|few|TRBD1|TRBV19
TGTGCCAGTAGTATTGACAGGGAAAGGGTCTACGAGCAGTACTTC
CASSIDRERVYEQYF
>TRBJ2-1|many|TRBD2|TRBV20-1
TGCAGTGCTAGAGCCCATATTAGCGGGAGATCGGCCTACAATGAGCAGTTCTTC
CSARAHISGRSAYNEQFF
>TRBJ2-2|NA|TRBD1|TRBV12-5
TGTGCTAGTGGCGGACAGGGAATGGGGACCGGGGAGCTGTTTTTT
CASGGQGMGTGELFF
>TRBJ2-5|few|TRBD1|TRBV7-7
TGTGCTAGCAGCACGGGACAGGGAGTTGGAGAGACCCAGTACTTC
CASSTGQGVGETQYF
>TRBJ1-1|many|TRBD1|TRBV28
TGTGCCAGCAGTGTCGGACAGGGGGCGCAGGGGACTGAAGCTTTCTTT
CASSVGQGAQGTEAFF
>TRBJ2-7|many|NA|TRBV27
TGTGCCAGCAGTTCTATCCCTGGGACACGATCCTACGAGCAGTACTTC
CASSSIPGTRSYEQYF
>TRBJ2-7|many|NA|TRBV10-3
TGTGCCAGCCTCTCGACAGACACCCGCTACGAGCAGTACTTC
CASLSTDTRYEQYF
>TRBJ1-1|few|NA|TRBV7-9
TGTGCCAGCAGCTCAGGTATAACTGAAGCTTTCTTT
CASSSGITEAFF
>TRBJ2-2|NA|TRBD2|TRBV9
TGTGCCAGCAGCGTAGCCGGGACTAGCGAGGGCACCGGGGAGCTGTTTTTT
CASSVAGTSEGTGELFF
>TRBJ1-2|NA|NA|TRBV7-2
TGTGCCAGCAGCTCCCTACCCGGGAGGGACTATGGCTACACCTTC
CASSSLPGRDYGYTF
>TRBJ2-7|NA|NA|TRBV6-1
TGTGCCAACAGGTCGGGGACGGAGCAGTACTTC
CANRSGTEQYF
>TRBJ2-7|many|NA|TRBV5-1
TGCGCCAGCAGCCCGGCGGGCTCCTACGAGCAGTACTTC
CASSPAGSYEQYF
>TRBJ2-2|many|NA|TRBV3-1
TGTGCCAGCAGCCAAGATCTTGGCGGGGGCCAGAACACCGGGGAGCTGTTTTTT
CASSQDLGGGQNTGELFF
>TRBJ2-3|many|NA|TRBV10-3
TGTGCCATCAGTGATCCGACTCCGGATACGCAGTATTTT
CAISDPTPDTQYF
>TRBJ2-7|many|NA|TRBV11-2
TGTGCCAGCATCACCACCCATCAGTACTTC
CASITTHQYF
>TRBJ2-5|many|NA|TRBV11-2
TGTGCCAGCAGCCCAGGGGTTGTACAAGAGACCCAGTACTTC
CASSPGVVQETQYF
>TRBJ1-2|NA|NA|TRBV6-2/TRBV6-3
TGTGCCAGCATTATCGGGCCAGGAAACTATGGCTACACCTTC
CASIIGPGNYGYTF